Below, 22 T cell receptor beta chains from the same sample are listed, as sequenced in a study of cytomegalovirus exposure and HLA in healthy donors. With 60 Vbeta and 13 Jbeta primers, the PCR was carried out. The table came from immunoSEQ multiplex PCR; TCRdb's copy has only in-frame clones and leaves some out. This sample carries about 160,000 clones, 60% to 80% of them seen once, and the ten largest clones take 0.98%. Sequenced input: PBMCs. The receptors were sampled from a woman aged 45-60 years in good health and CMV-seropositive.

The chain is built from TRBV11-2 and TRBJ2-7, with D possibly being TRBD1 (6 bases). V lost 5 bases, J lost 3 bases, and 17 bases lay in between. This CDR3 has 15 residues. CDR1 and CDR2 from the germline V gene are SGHAT and FQNNGV. CDR3 coding DNA: TGTGCCAGCAGCACACTCAGGGGACGGAGCTACGAGCAGTACTTC. It encodes CASSTLRGRSYEQYF.

The chain recombines TRBV7-8 with TRBJ1-4; 7 nucleotides line up with TRBD1. V dropped 5 bases and J dropped 4; count of bases not matched to a gene: 4. This CDR3 has 14 residues. Germline CDR1 SGHVS, CDR2 FQNEAQ. CDR3 in DNA: TGTGCCAGCAGCAAGGGACAGAGTAATGAAAAACTGTTTTTT. Translating gives CASSKGQSNEKLFF.

This chain joins TRBV29-1 and TRBJ2-1; 8 positions agree with TRBD2. Losses at the gene ends were 4 bases for V and 8 bases for J; bases not matched to a gene: 16. Germline CDR1 is SQVTM and CDR2 is ANQGSEA. There are 16 residues in the CDR3. The CDR3 DNA reads as TGCAGCGTTGGAGGGACTAGTAAAAGACCGCTGGATGAGCAGTTCTTC. This encodes CSVGGTSKRPLDEQFF.

The CDR3 coding sequence is TGTGCCAGCAGCGTAGGGGACAGCCCGGGCCTTAACTATGGCTACACCTTC. Its translation is CASSVGDSPGLNYGYTF. V is TRBV9 and J is TRBJ1-2; 7 nucleotides line up with TRBD1. CDR1 is SGDLS, CDR2 YYNGEE, per germline. Trimming at V came to 0 bases and at J to 1 base, leaving 9 bases not matched to a gene. The CDR3 totals 17 residues. The complete variable domain, with remaining parts taken from reference TRBV9 and TRBJ1-2, reads DSGVTQTPKHLITATGQRVTLRCSPRSGDLSVYWYQQSLDQGLQFLIQYYNGEERAKGNILERFSAQQFPDLHSELNLSSLELGDSALYFCASSVGDSPGLNYGYTFGSGTRLTVV.

There are a few counts of this clone. The chain recombines TRBV27 with TRBJ1-1; D remains unclear. This CDR3 is 13 amino acids long. In germline, CDR1 is MNHEY, CDR2 SMNVEV (reference sequence). V was shortened by 1 base and J by 1 base, with 4 bases between the two germline ends. The CDR3 loop is CASSLYRNTEAFF. CDR3 nucleotide sequence: TGTGCCAGCAGTTTATATAGGAACACTGAAGCTTTCTTT.

This clone turned up a few times. The V gene is TRBV5-1, the J gene TRBJ2-3; maybe TRBD2 (6 bases). Trimming shortened V by 7 bases and J by 2 bases, and 11 bases separated the two germline ends. The CDR3 is 13 residues long. Germline values: CDR1 SGHRS, CDR2 YFSETQ. The CDR3 bases are TGCGCCAGCGCTGGGGGGACCACAGATACGCAGTATTTT. It encodes CASAGGTTDTQYF.

This clone was observed a single time. The J gene is TRBJ1-5, the V gene TRBV7-9, with 8 bases identical to TRBD1. Germline assignment: CDR1 SEHNR and CDR2 FQNEAQ (reference sequence). Trimming removed 2 bases from V and 7 bases from J; junction bases left unmatched: 10. The length of the CDR3 is 16 residues. The CDR3 region is CASSLQSGQGAQPQHF. The CDR3 DNA is TGTGCCAGCAGCTTACAGTCGGGCCAGGGGGCACAGCCCCAGCATTTT.

The rearrangement uses TRBV19 and TRBJ2-1; 16 bases fit TRBD2. The CDR3 loop spans 17 amino acids. V dropped 10 bases and J dropped 3; count of bases not matched to a gene: 9. From germline, CDR1 is LNHDA and CDR2 SQIVND (reference sequence). The CDR3 protein is CATSPGLAGGIYNEQFF. CDR3 DNA: TGTGCCACTTCCCCGGGACTAGCGGGGGGGATCTACAATGAGCAGTTCTTC.

The chain joins TRBV18 to TRBJ2-2; the D is unclear. The CDR3 has 15 residues. V gave up 4 bases and J gave up 0 bases, with 9 bases separating them. Germline V CDR1 and CDR2: KGHSH, LQKENI. The CDR3 sequence: CASSLRTANTGELFF. DNA of the CDR3: TGTGCCAGCTCACTTAGAACCGCGAACACCGGGGAGCTGTTTTTT.

The chain uses TRBV11-2 and TRBJ2-7, with D tentatively TRBD1 (5 bases). V was trimmed by 2 bases and J by 0 bases, leaving 11 bases between them. This CDR3 comprises 15 residues. Per the germline V gene, CDR1 is SGHAT and CDR2 is FQNNGV. As DNA, the CDR3 is TGTGCCAGCAGCTTAAGCAGGGCGACCTCCTACGAGCAGTACTTC. As protein: CASSLSRATSYEQYF.

This rearrangement joins TRBV29-1 to TRBJ1-2, with D possibly being TRBD1 (6 bases). V lost 1 base, J lost 12 bases, and 15 bases lay in between. Germline V lookup: CDR1 SQVTM, CDR2 ANQGSEA. This CDR3 has 12 amino acids. In nucleotides, the CDR3 is TGCAGCGTTGAAGCGGGGGGCCCGTTAGACACCTTC. As protein: CSVEAGGPLDTF.

The chain couples TRBV29-1 to TRBJ2-2; tentatively, D is TRBD2 (5 bases). V dropped 4 bases and J dropped 0 bases, with 9 bases sitting between them. The CDR3 has 14 residues. CDR1 SQVTM and CDR2 ANQGSEA come from the germline V gene. The CDR3 nucleotides are TGCAGCGTTGTGTTCGGGGCGAACACCGGGGAGCTGTTTTTT. Residues: CSVVFGANTGELFF.

The CDR3 DNA is TGTGCCAGCAGGCTGGACGGGGATAATTCACCCCTCCACTTT. Its translation: CASRLDGDNSPLHF. This chain links TRBV6-5 with TRBJ1-6; D ambiguous. The ends were cut back, 6 bases at V and 5 bases at J, with 11 bases in the middle. Germline CDR1 reads MNHEY; CDR2 reads SVGAGI. CDR3 size: 14 residues.

This clone was detected a few times. The chain is built from TRBV2 and TRBJ2-1, with a possible D match to TRBD2 (6 bases). V was shortened by 6 bases and J by 5 bases, with 26 bases between the two germline ends. The germline CDR1 and CDR2 sequences are SNHLY and FYNNEI. The CDR3 has 18 residues. The CDR3 DNA sequence: TGTGCCAGCAGCCCCACGGGACTCCCCTCTGGTTACCACAATGAGCAGTTCTTC. Protein: CASSPTGLPSGYHNEQFF.

The V call is TRBV10-3, the J call TRBJ2-3, with D unresolved. The CDR3 contains 13 residues. CDR1 and CDR2 (germline): ENHRY, SYGVKD. The ends were cut back, 6 bases at V and 4 bases at J, with 11 bases in the middle. The CDR3 protein is CAIRLSIPDTQYF. In DNA form, the CDR3 reads TGTGCCATCAGACTTAGTATTCCAGATACGCAGTATTTT.

This clone was seen a few times. V is TRBV9 and J is TRBJ2-3, with 7 bases lining up with TRBD1. Trimming took 4 bases from V and 1 from J; bases not matched to a gene: 3. In germline, CDR1 is SGDLS, CDR2 YYNGEE. This CDR3 is 14 amino acids long. This CDR3 is CASSTGTGTDTQYF. The CDR3 DNA reads TGTGCCAGCAGCACCGGGACAGGCACAGATACGCAGTATTTT.

This clone has just one count. J is TRBJ1-1 and V is TRBV5-4; D gene unclear. With 1 base removed from V and 6 bases from J, the gap between germline ends came to 13 bases. The CDR3 is 14 amino acids. Germline lookup yields CDR1 SGHNT and CDR2 YYREEE (reference sequence). The CDR3 sequence: CASSLREAPAEAFF. CDR3 DNA: TGTGCCAGCAGCTTGAGGGAGGCCCCGGCTGAAGCTTTCTTT.

This clone was found once. The gene calls are TRBV19 and TRBJ1-6; 8 bases align to TRBD1. Looked up from germline, CDR1 is LNHDA and CDR2 is SQIVND (reference sequence). V lost 7 bases, J lost 11 bases, and 13 bases stayed unmatched. CDR3 size: 15 residues. The CDR3 DNA follows: TGTGCCAGTACTCTACAGGGGGGTGAATCTGCACCCCTCCACTTT. Its translation is CASTLQGGESAPLHF.

The V call is TRBV7-2, the J call TRBJ2-1, with TRBD1 matching over 8 bases. The ends lost 3 bases at V and 7 bases at J; junction bases unmatched: 5. The germline CDR1 and CDR2 sequences are SGHTA and FQGNSA. The CDR3 sequence is 14 residues long. The CDR3 DNA sequence: TGTGCCAGCAGCTTTAGGACAGGGAGGAATGAGCAGTTCTTC. This sequence encodes CASSFRTGRNEQFF.

About this clone: This same CDR3 is encoded by further DNA sequences in the sample. The chain employs TRBV28 and TRBJ1-5; D call uncertain. The CDR3 contains 12 residues. Trimming removed 1 base at V and 7 bases at J, with 5 bases between. Germline values: CDR1 MDHEN, CDR2 SYDVKM. The CDR3 loop reads CASSLLRQPQHF. CDR3 nucleotide sequence: TGTGCCAGCAGTTTATTGAGGCAGCCCCAGCATTTT.

About this clone: At one of its ends the junction is not consistent with the germline gene, which may arise from a read error. Other DNA sequences in this sample translate to the same CDR3. DNA of the CDR3: TGTGCCAGCAGCCAAGCAAGATCCGGGTCTCACTTT. It yields the protein CASSQARSGSHF. V gene TRBV14 combines with J gene TRBJ1-1; no clear D. The CDR3 consists of 12 residues. Germline V gives CDR1 SGHDN, CDR2 FVKESK.

This clone came up a few times. The chain joins TRBV5-4 to TRBJ2-7; D perhaps matches TRBD1 (6 bases). From germline, CDR1 is SGHNT and CDR2 YYREEE (reference sequence). CDR3 length equals 15 residues. Deletions cut 7 bases from V and 1 base from J, with 18 bases between. For the CDR3, the DNA is TGTGCCAGCCACCAACAGGGTTTCTCGTCCTACGAGCAGTACTTC. Protein sequence: CASHQQGFSSYEQYF. Drawing the rest from reference TRBV5-4 and TRBJ2-7, the complete variable domain is ETGVTQSPTHLIKTRGQQVTLRCSSQSGHNTVSWYQQALGQGPQFIFQYYREEENGRGNFPPRFSGLQFPNYSSELNVNALELDDSALYLCASHQQGFSSYEQYFGPGTRLTVT.